This TCR beta chain is drawn from a study of blood T cell repertoires in COVID-19. Sequencing used immunoSEQ multiplex PCR; TCRdb keeps in-frame clones, though not all of them. This repertoire shows about 360,000 clones, roughly 86% found once; its top ten account for 3%. The CDR3 totals 15 residues. Per the germline V gene, CDR1 is WSHSY and CDR2 is SAAADI. J gave up 7 bases and V 8 bases, and 12 bases lay outside the gene matches. Sequencing input: peripheral blood. The chain carries TRBV10-2 and TRBJ1-2; 11 bases match TRBD1. The source of this sequence is a human donor in a cohort sampled during active COVID-19. The CDR3 DNA follows: TGCGCCAGCTCCCGGACAGGGGGCGTACTAGGTGGCTACACCTTC. Amino acid sequence: CASSRTGGVLGGYTF.